The 25 T cell receptor beta chains listed next were all sequenced from one sample in a study of blood T cells in healthy people across ages. Using a J-beta primer mix together with a sample-barcoded 5' primer, a second PCR was run for about 6 to 12 cycles. TCRdb re-called the 5' RACE reads through MiXCR, storing one row per CDR3 protein. The sample contains 1.2 million to 1.5 million distinct CDR3 sequences, roughly 64% of which appear only once. Sequencing was carried out using blood. Source of these receptors: a man in his late teens or twenties in good health.

There are many counts of this clonotype. The rearrangement links TRBV10-3 to TRBJ2-7; D not certain. The CDR3 is 11 residues long. V lost 4 bases to trimming and J lost 3 bases, with 4 bases between them. The V gene's germline CDR1 is ENHRY and CDR2 SYGVKD. The chain's CDR3 is CAISGGYEQYF. The CDR3 DNA reads TGTGCCATCAGTGGGGGCTACGAGCAGTACTTC.

This chain uses TRBV6-2 or TRBV6-3 with TRBJ2-7; the match to TRBD2 covers 10 bases. The trim removed 6 bases at V and 1 base at J, leaving 6 bases unmatched. This CDR3 is built from 15 residues. CDR1 is MNHEY, CDR2 SVGEGT, per germline. The CDR3 protein is CASRETSGESYEQYF. CDR3 in DNA: TGTGCCAGCAGGGAAACTAGCGGGGAATCCTACGAGCAGTACTTC.

The J gene is TRBJ1-6, the V gene TRBV28; no definite D call. Between the trimmed V and J ends, which lost 8 bases and 8 bases, there was a span of 10 bases. The CDR3 runs to 12 residues. From germline, CDR1 is MDHEN and CDR2 SYDVKM. CDR3 region: CASGSVDSPLHF. The CDR3 nucleotides are TGTGCCAGCGGATCCGTTGATTCACCCCTCCACTTT.

The chain has TRBV7-2 and TRBJ1-2; the D is unclear. This CDR3 comprises 14 residues. Germline-derived CDR1 and CDR2 are SGHTA and FQGNSA. V lost 0 bases and J lost 8, with 13 bases in between. This CDR3 is CASSLAGPPRGYTF. The CDR3 DNA follows: TGTGCCAGCAGCTTAGCAGGGCCCCCGAGGGGCTACACCTTC.

A remark on this clonotype: Its ends do not fully match the called genes, so a read error is possible. J is TRBJ2-7 and V is TRBV15; 10 bases are a match to TRBD2. CDR3 length: 16 residues. Germline V gives CDR1 LNHNV, CDR2 YYDKDF (reference sequence). The CDR3 spells CATSREALAGSSEQYF. The CDR3 DNA follows: TGCGCCACCAGCAGAGAAGCACTAGCGGGGAGTTCCGAGCAGTACTTC.

The rearrangement links TRBV27 to TRBJ2-1, with TRBD2 matching over 10 bases. CDR3 length: 14 residues. V gave up 8 bases and J gave up 7 bases; unmatched junction bases: 8. CDR1 and CDR2 from the germline V gene are MNHEY and SMNVEV (reference sequence). The chain's CDR3 is CASSGLAPRNEQFF. CDR3 sequence (DNA): TGTGCCAGCTCGGGACTAGCGCCACGGAATGAGCAGTTCTTC.

Only a few counts were recorded for this clonotype. The chain uses TRBV29-1 and TRBJ2-7; possibly TRBD1 for D (5 bases). Trimming removed 4 bases from V and 0 bases from J, with 13 bases in between. The CDR3 is 14 amino acids. Per germline, CDR1 SQVTM and CDR2 ANQGSEA. CDR3 sequence reads: CSVATGLSSYEQYF. CDR3 nucleotide sequence: TGCAGCGTTGCAACAGGCTTAAGCTCCTACGAGCAGTACTTC.

The rearrangement uses TRBV7-6 and TRBJ2-1; D gene ambiguous. The germline gives CDR1 SGHVS, CDR2 FNYEAQ. The CDR3 consists of 12 residues. The V and J ends lost 5 bases and 8 bases respectively, with 10 bases between them. The CDR3: CASSHPADEQFF. The CDR3 DNA is TGTGCCAGCAGCCACCCTGCGGATGAGCAGTTCTTC. The whole variable domain, filled in from reference TRBV7-6 and TRBJ2-1, reads GAGVSQSPRYKVTKRGQDVALRCDPISGHVSLYWYRQALGQGPEFLTYFNYEAQQDKSGLPNDRFSAERPEGSISTLTIQRTEQRDSAMYRCASSHPADEQFFGPGTRLTVL.

The chain is built from TRBV20-1 and TRBJ2-7, with a weak D call TRBD1 (6 bases). This CDR3 region has 14 residues. Germline V gives CDR1 DFQATT, CDR2 SNEGSKA (reference sequence). Trimming removed 4 bases at V and 1 base at J, with 14 bases between. The CDR3 region has the DNA TGCAGTGCTACTGCCGGACAGCCATCCTACGAGCAGTACTTC. Its protein is CSATAGQPSYEQYF.

This chain links TRBV20-1 with TRBJ1-2, with D unresolved. CDR1 is DFQATT and CDR2 is SNEGSKA in the germline V gene (reference sequence). V was cut by 3 bases and J by 9 bases, with 8 bases left in between. The CDR3 contains 10 residues. CDR3 bases: TGCAGTGCTAGTATGGGTCGCTACACCTTC. Translation: CSASMGRYTF.

Of note for this clonotype: The junction departs from the called germline gene at one end, perhaps through a read error. The V gene is TRBV20-1, the J gene TRBJ2-3; D gene ambiguous. The CDR3 runs to 14 residues. Germline CDR1 and CDR2: DFQATT and SNEGSKA (reference sequence). The CDR3 DNA reads TGCAGTGCTAGAGCTCAGATTAGCACAGATGCGCAGTATTTT. Amino acid sequence: CSARAQISTDAQYF.

The V and J genes are TRBV6-6 and TRBJ1-4, with D maybe TRBD1 (5 bases). The CDR3 is made up of 14 amino acids. The V gene lost 5 bases and the J gene lost 5 bases, with 12 bases spanning the gap. From germline, CDR1 is MNHNY and CDR2 SVGAGI (reference sequence). The CDR3 sequence is CASSVGPGNEKLFF. The CDR3 DNA is TGTGCCAGCAGTGTGGGGCCAGGGAATGAAAAACTGTTTTTT.

The rearrangement joins TRBV10-3 to TRBJ2-3, with TRBD2 as a possible D gene (5 bases). The germline CDR1 and CDR2 sequences are ENHRY and SYGVKD. The CDR3 length is 17 residues. V lost 0 bases and J lost 3, with 16 bases in between. Here the CDR3 DNA reads TGTGCCATCAGTGAGTCATTCAGTGGACGAGGGACAGATACGCAGTATTTT. Amino acids: CAISESFSGRGTDTQYF.

The V gene is TRBV13, the J gene TRBJ2-3, with TRBD2 matching 12 bases. The CDR3 runs 20 residues. Germline V gives CDR1 PRHDT, CDR2 FYEKMQ (reference sequence). V lost 5 bases and J lost 1; bases outside the gene matches: 16. The CDR3 region is CASSAELAGGLIRGTDTQYF. The CDR3 nucleotides read TGTGCCAGCAGCGCCGAACTAGCGGGAGGACTCATCCGTGGCACAGATACGCAGTATTTT.

The J gene is TRBJ1-2, the V gene TRBV12-3 or TRBV12-4; the D is unclear. There are 15 residues in the CDR3. V was trimmed by 6 bases and J by 1 base, leaving 15 bases between them. The CDR3 nucleotides read TGTGCCAGCAGCCCCTGGAATTCCTATAACTATGGCTACACCTTC. Amino acids: CASSPWNSYNYGYTF.

This sequence joins TRBV25-1 and TRBJ2-5; D is undetermined. CDR3 length: 13 residues. V lost 6 bases to trimming and J lost 7 bases, with 15 bases between them. CDR1 is MGHDK and CDR2 is SYGVNS in the germline V gene. The CDR3 protein is CASRPDSRGTQYF. DNA of the CDR3: TGTGCCAGCAGGCCCGACTCCCGTGGGACCCAGTACTTC. The variable domain in full, with the rest retrieved from reference TRBV25-1 and TRBJ2-5, is EADIYQTPRYLVIGTGKKITLECSQTMGHDKMYWYQQDPGMELHLIHYSYGVNSTEKGDLSSESTVSRIRTEHFPLTLESARPSHTSQYLCASRPDSRGTQYFGPGTRLLVL.

The rearrangement joins TRBV5-1 to TRBJ2-1; 12 bases map to TRBD2. Trimming took 4 bases from V and 5 from J; bases not matched to a gene: 10. The CDR3 is 17 residues long. Germline V CDR1 and CDR2: SGHRS, YFSETQ. The DNA of the CDR3 is TGCGCCAGCAGCCTACGACTAGCGGGGGACAGCAACAATGAGCAGTTCTTC. This sequence encodes CASSLRLAGDSNNEQFF.

The genes are TRBV7-9 and TRBJ2-5; 9 bases are shared with TRBD1. V gave up 4 bases and J gave up 4 bases; unmatched junction bases: 7. The CDR3 runs 15 residues. Looked up from germline, CDR1 is SEHNR and CDR2 is FQNEAQ (reference sequence). The CDR3 spells CASSSPEDRGETQYF. The CDR3, as DNA: TGTGCCAGCAGCTCCCCGGAGGACAGGGGAGAGACCCAGTACTTC.

A remark on this clonotype: The conserved closing phenylalanine or tryptophan is absent in this CDR3, likely reflecting a read error. The V and J genes are TRBV20-1 and TRBJ2-7, with 10 bases lining up with TRBD2. The V and J ends lost 6 bases and 4 bases, in that order; junction bases with no gene match: 9. Looked up from germline, CDR1 is DFQATT and CDR2 is SNEGSKA (reference sequence). CDR3 length: 14 amino acids. CDR3 in DNA: TGCAGTGCACAAGCACAGACTAGCGGGTACGAGCAGTACTAC. The encoded protein is CSAQAQTSGYEQYY.

This clonotype is a singleton in its sample. The J gene is TRBJ2-3, the V gene TRBV5-1; the D is unclear. The CDR3 runs to 16 residues. Germline V gives CDR1 SGHRS, CDR2 YFSETQ. Between the trimmed V and J ends, which lost 1 base and 0 bases, there was a span of 12 bases. CDR3 amino acids: CASSLFGRTSTDTQYF. As DNA, the CDR3 is TGCGCCAGCAGCTTGTTCGGCAGAACTAGCACAGATACGCAGTATTTT.

The CDR3 protein is CASSLQPSAYEQYF. The CDR3, as DNA: TGTGCCAGCAGCTTGCAGCCTTCGGCCTACGAGCAGTACTTC. This rearrangement joins TRBV7-2 to TRBJ2-7, with D hard to call. From germline, CDR1 is SGHTA and CDR2 FQGNSA. The ends were cut back, 3 bases at V and 2 bases at J, with 11 bases in the middle. The CDR3 is 14 residues long.

Written as DNA, the CDR3 is TGTGCCAGCAGTTTATCCACGGGTCACTATGGCTACACCTTC. This codes for CASSLSTGHYGYTF. The V call is TRBV28, the J call TRBJ1-2; no firm D call. The germline V gene has CDR1 MDHEN and CDR2 SYDVKM. The CDR3 loop spans 14 amino acids. Trimming took off 1 base at V and 3 bases at J, with 9 bases between the two ends.

This clonotype was seen a few times. This chain joins TRBV5-5 and TRBJ1-4, with a weak D call TRBD1 (6 bases). CDR1 and CDR2 from the germline V gene are SGHKS and YYEKEE (reference sequence). The CDR3 is 16 amino acids. V shed 4 bases and J shed 4 bases, with 17 bases lying between them. CDR3 nucleotides: TGTGCCAGCAGCCGTCGGACAGATACTTATAATGAAAAACTGTTTTTT. Its translation: CASSRRTDTYNEKLFF.

This clonotype has a handful of counts. The chain uses TRBV7-2 and TRBJ2-4; D possibly corresponds to TRBD2 (6 bases). The length of the CDR3 is 17 residues. Trimming shortened V by 5 bases and J by 0 bases, and 17 bases separated the two germline ends. CDR1 is SGHTA and CDR2 is FQGNSA in the germline V gene. CDR3 nucleotide sequence: TGTGCCAGCAGCCGTTTTGGGAGGACTTTAGCCAAAAACATTCAGTACTTC. This translates into CASSRFGRTLAKNIQYF.

This chain uses TRBV6-2 or TRBV6-3 with TRBJ1-2; TRBD1 is a possible D gene (5 bases). The CDR3 sequence is 14 residues long. In germline, CDR1 is MNHEY, CDR2 SVGEGT. Trimming shortened V by 5 bases and J by 4 bases, and 14 bases separated the two germline ends. CDR3 sequence (DNA): TGTGCCAGCAGTCCTCAAACAGGATCCTATGGCTACACCTTC. It yields the protein CASSPQTGSYGYTF.